This entry lists 23 T cell receptor beta chains sequenced from one sample in a study of T cell responses to AZD1222 COVID-19 vaccine. Profiled with immunoSEQ multiplex PCR; TCRdb holds only in-frame clones, not every one. The sample shows over 130,000 clones, about 88% of them seen only once. The specimen was peripheral blood, collected 28 days after the second AZD1222 dose. These receptors came from an adult who received the AZD1222 COVID-19 vaccine.

In its sample, this clone was seen once. The chain employs TRBV18 and TRBJ2-4; TRBD1 agrees at 7 bases. CDR1 is KGHSH and CDR2 is LQKENI in the germline V gene. Germline trimming cut 3 bases from V and 7 bases from J; bases unmatched to any gene: 6. The CDR3 spans 14 residues. The CDR3 protein is CASSPGQVENIQYF. The CDR3 region has the DNA TGTGCCAGCTCACCCGGACAGGTTGAGAACATTCAGTACTTC.

The chain recombines TRBV18 with TRBJ2-7; TRBD1 agrees at 7 bases. Germline CDR1 and CDR2: KGHSH and LQKENI. Trimming removed 4 bases from V and 7 bases from J; junction bases left unmatched: 10. The CDR3 is 14 amino acids. CDR3 nucleotide sequence: TGTGCCAGCTCACGGGGACAGTCCGGGGTTGAGCAGTACTTC. This codes for CASSRGQSGVEQYF.

The chain uses TRBV5-5 and TRBJ1-6; 8 nucleotides agree with TRBD1. Looked up from germline, CDR1 is SGHKS and CDR2 is YYEKEE (reference sequence). Trimming at V came to 7 bases and at J to 8 bases, leaving 8 bases not matched to a gene. The CDR3 is made up of 14 amino acids. CDR3 region: CASARQGFDSPLHF. The CDR3 nucleotides are TGTGCCAGCGCCCGACAGGGGTTTGATTCACCCCTCCACTTT.

This chain connects TRBV5-4 to TRBJ1-1; no clear D. V was pared by 4 bases and J by 6 bases, with 13 bases between. Germline V lookup: CDR1 SGHNT, CDR2 YYREEE (reference sequence). The CDR3 is 13 amino acids. CDR3 coding DNA: TGTGCCAGCAGCCTGGGTATGGCGGCTGAAGCTTTCTTT. Its translation: CASSLGMAAEAFF.

The rearrangement links TRBV3-1 (or the pseudogene TRBV3-2) to TRBJ2-1; possibly TRBD1 for D (6 bases). Per germline, CDR1 LGHDT and CDR2 YNNKEL (reference sequence). The CDR3 length is 12 residues. V was shortened by 2 bases and J by 8 bases, with 7 bases between the two germline ends. CDR3 nucleotides: TGTGCCAGCAGCCAAACAGGGTATGAGCAGTTCTTC. Encoded protein: CASSQTGYEQFF.

The chain couples TRBV6-2 or TRBV6-3 to TRBJ2-1; D possibly matches TRBD1 or TRBD2 (5 bases each). The germline V and J ends were trimmed by 3 bases and 4 bases, with 19 bases remaining between them. The CDR3 totals 17 residues. Germline V gives CDR1 MNHEY, CDR2 SVGEGT. This CDR3 is CASSYRIGTVFYNEQFF. In DNA, the CDR3 is TGTGCCAGCAGTTATCGTATCGGGACCGTTTTTTACAATGAGCAGTTCTTC.

The V call is TRBV7-9, the J call TRBJ1-5; D unresolved. The germline V and J ends were trimmed by 5 bases and 7 bases, with 12 bases remaining between them. Germline CDR1 and CDR2: SEHNR and FQNEAQ (reference sequence). This CDR3 is 13 amino acids long. CDR3 amino acids: CASSLEAHQPQHF. The CDR3 DNA reads as TGTGCCAGCAGCCTTGAAGCCCACCAGCCCCAGCATTTT.

V usage is TRBV30 and J usage is TRBJ1-3; D not certain. Trimming cost V 4 bases and J 1 base, with 11 bases left between them. This CDR3 has 14 residues. Per germline, CDR1 GTSNPN and CDR2 SVGIG (reference sequence). In DNA, the CDR3 is TGTGCCTGGAAATTATTGGGTTCTGGAAACACCATATATTTT. Translated, it gives CAWKLLGSGNTIYF.

V is TRBV5-5 and J is TRBJ1-3; D call uncertain. CDR1 is SGHKS and CDR2 is YYEKEE in the germline V gene (reference sequence). CDR3 length equals 13 residues. Between the trimmed V and J ends, which lost 1 base and 0 bases, there was a span of 2 bases. CDR3 residues: CASSLPSGNTIYF. The CDR3, as DNA: TGTGCCAGCAGCTTGCCCTCTGGAAACACCATATATTTT.

The chain carries TRBV10-2 and TRBJ2-3, with 8 bases identical to TRBD2. Germline V gives CDR1 WSHSY, CDR2 SAAADI. This CDR3 has 14 residues. Germline trimming cut 6 bases from V and 3 bases from J; bases unmatched to any gene: 5. CDR3 in DNA: TGCGCCAGCAGCTTAGCGGGGATGACAGATACGCAGTATTTT. Protein sequence: CASSLAGMTDTQYF.

The chain employs TRBV5-1 and TRBJ2-1, with TRBD2 identical over 9 bases. This CDR3 comprises 15 residues. CDR1 and CDR2 from the germline V gene are SGHRS and YFSETQ. V lost 3 bases to trimming and J lost 4 bases; unmatched junction nucleotides: 5. The CDR3 region has the DNA TGCGCCAGCAGCTCGGGCGGGGGGGGTTACAATGAGCAGTTCTTC. Protein: CASSSGGGGYNEQFF.

This chain joins TRBV2 and TRBJ2-2; D remains unclear. The CDR3 sequence is 16 residues long. Trimming left V 6 bases short and J 5 bases short, with 19 bases between. Germline-derived CDR1 and CDR2 are SNHLY and FYNNEI. The CDR3 sequence: CASSDGATQSTGELFF. The CDR3 bases are TGTGCCAGCAGCGACGGTGCAACACAATCGACCGGGGAGCTGTTTTTT.

Here the CDR3 DNA reads TGTGCCAGCAGTTACGCGTCCAGGGCGGGAAACGAGCAGTACTTC. Translated: CASSYASRAGNEQYF. The chain employs TRBV6-2 or TRBV6-3 and TRBJ2-7; the D gene is possibly TRBD2 (6 bases). CDR3 length: 15 amino acids. Trimming shortened V by 2 bases and J by 5 bases, and 16 bases separated the two germline ends. Germline CDR1 reads MNHEY; CDR2 reads SVGEGT.

The rearrangement uses TRBV9 and TRBJ2-3; TRBD2 aligns across 11 bases. The germline gives CDR1 SGDLS, CDR2 YYNGEE. CDR3 length equals 19 residues. V was pared by 0 bases and J by 6 bases, with 15 bases of the junction left unmatched. In DNA, the CDR3 is TGTGCCAGCAGCGTAGCGTCTAGCGGGAGGCCCACCGGGGAGGATACGCAGTATTTT. The encoded protein is CASSVASSGRPTGEDTQYF.

This clone was observed once. V is TRBV28 and J is TRBJ1-2; D possibly corresponds to TRBD1 (5 bases). The CDR3 is made up of 14 amino acids. Trimming shortened V by 5 bases and J by 3 bases, and 13 bases separated the two germline ends. Looked up from germline, CDR1 is MDHEN and CDR2 is SYDVKM. CDR3 region: CASSLDSFYYGYTF. The CDR3 DNA sequence: TGTGCCAGCAGTCTCGACAGTTTTTACTATGGCTACACCTTC.

Turning to this clone: Other DNA sequences of this sample code for an identical CDR3. This sequence joins TRBV3-1 (or the pseudogene TRBV3-2) and TRBJ2-7; 7 nucleotides match TRBD2. CDR3 size: 14 residues. CDR1 and CDR2 from the germline V gene are LGHDT and YNNKEL (reference sequence). The J segment lost 0 bases and the V segment lost 1 base, leaving 0 bases of the junction unmatched. CDR3 region: CASSQGGGSYEQYF. The CDR3, as DNA: TGTGCCAGCAGCCAAGGGGGGGGCTCCTACGAGCAGTACTTC.

The chain is built from TRBV4-1 and TRBJ2-3; 7 bases agree with TRBD2. With V trimmed by 4 bases and J by 2 bases, 21 bases remained unmatched. Looked up from germline, CDR1 is MGHRA and CDR2 is YSYEKL. The CDR3 runs 20 residues. The CDR3, as DNA: TGCGCCAGCAGCCTCAAAGGCCGGGCCAATGTGGGGGGGGTCACAGATACGCAGTATTTT. This translates into CASSLKGRANVGGVTDTQYF.

The V gene is TRBV7-2, the J gene TRBJ1-6; TRBD1 might be the D (5 bases). The CDR3 has 14 residues. In germline, CDR1 is SGHTA, CDR2 FQGNSA. Deletions cut 1 base from V and 7 bases from J, with 8 bases between. In nucleotides, the CDR3 is TGTGCCAGCAGCTTAGGGCGGGGCAATTCACCCCTCCACTTT. The encoded protein is CASSLGRGNSPLHF.

V gene TRBV11-2 combines with J gene TRBJ1-4; D ambiguous. V was trimmed by 1 base and J by 3 bases, leaving 12 bases between them. The CDR3 totals 16 residues. CDR1 and CDR2 (germline): SGHAT, FQNNGV. In DNA form, the CDR3 reads TGTGCCAGCAGCTTAGGGCCCACGGGAGCTAATGAAAAACTGTTTTTT. Its translation: CASSLGPTGANEKLFF.

The gene calls are TRBV4-3 and TRBJ1-2; D not resolved. CDR3 length equals 14 residues. The germline CDR1 and CDR2 sequences are LGHNA and YSLEER. V was cut by 0 bases and J by 8 bases, with 13 bases left in between. Here the CDR3 reads CASSQERGVRGYTF. CDR3 bases: TGCGCCAGCAGCCAAGAGCGCGGTGTAAGGGGCTACACCTTC.

Here the CDR3 reads CASSLLENYGYTF. CDR3 DNA: TGTGCCAGCAGCTTACTGGAAAACTATGGCTACACCTTC. The chain carries TRBV7-9 and TRBJ1-2, with D uncertain. CDR1 is SEHNR and CDR2 is FQNEAQ in the germline V gene (reference sequence). V dropped 2 bases and J dropped 2 bases, with 6 bases sitting between them. This CDR3 has 13 residues.

The chain employs TRBV24-1 and TRBJ2-7; 7 bases are shared with TRBD1. The CDR3 extends over 16 amino acids. Looked up from germline, CDR1 is KGHDR and CDR2 is SFDVKD. The V gene end was trimmed by 3 bases and the J gene end by 5 bases; junction bases not matched to a gene: 12. CDR3 residues: CATSDPRTGLSDEQYF. CDR3 sequence (DNA): TGTGCCACCAGTGATCCGCGGACAGGTCTGTCTGACGAGCAGTACTTC.

CDR3 DNA sequence: TGTGCCAGCAGCTTTACGTTTGAAACAGCAGCCTACGAGCAGTACTTC. Protein sequence: CASSFTFETAAYEQYF. The V gene is TRBV5-5, the J gene TRBJ2-7, with D unclear. CDR3 length: 16 amino acids. Trimming left V 2 bases short and J 2 bases short, with 17 bases between. CDR1 is SGHKS and CDR2 is YYEKEE in the germline V gene (reference sequence).